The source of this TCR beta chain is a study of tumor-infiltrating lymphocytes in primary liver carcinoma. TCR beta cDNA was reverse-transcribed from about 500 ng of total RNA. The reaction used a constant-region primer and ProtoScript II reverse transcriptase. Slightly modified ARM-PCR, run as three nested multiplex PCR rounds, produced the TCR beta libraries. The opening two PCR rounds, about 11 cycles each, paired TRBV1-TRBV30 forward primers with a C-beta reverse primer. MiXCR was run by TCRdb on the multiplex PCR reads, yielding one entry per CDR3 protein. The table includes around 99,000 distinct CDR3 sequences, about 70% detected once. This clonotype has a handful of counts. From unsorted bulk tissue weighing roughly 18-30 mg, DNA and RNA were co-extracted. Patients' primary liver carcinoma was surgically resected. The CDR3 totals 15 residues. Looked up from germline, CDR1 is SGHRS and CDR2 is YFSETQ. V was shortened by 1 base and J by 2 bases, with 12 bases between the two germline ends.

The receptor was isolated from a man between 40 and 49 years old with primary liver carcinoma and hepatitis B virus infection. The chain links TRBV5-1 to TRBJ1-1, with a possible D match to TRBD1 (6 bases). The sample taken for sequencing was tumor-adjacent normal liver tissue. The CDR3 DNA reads TGCGCCAGCAGCTTGTGGGACACTATCAACACTGAAGCTTTCTTT. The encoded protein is CASSLWDTINTEAFF.